The 16 T cell receptor beta chains below were found in one sample sequenced in a study of cytomegalovirus exposure and HLA in healthy donors. It was with 60 Vbeta and 13 Jbeta primers that the PCR ran. The method was immunoSEQ multiplex PCR; TCRdb's version includes in-frame clones alone and lacks a portion of them. The sample spans about 140,000 clones; the ten largest clones claim approximately 0.88%. Sequencing used PBMCs. The source is a male donor in good health and CMV-seronegative.

This sequence joins TRBV18 and TRBJ1-5, with a possible D match to TRBD1 (6 bases). Germline values: CDR1 KGHSH, CDR2 LQKENI. V was clipped by 3 bases and J by 15 bases, with 15 bases between them. The CDR3 spans 12 residues. CDR3 sequence (DNA): TGTGCCAGCTCACCCAATACAGGGTTTATGCATTTT. Amino acid sequence: CASSPNTGFMHF.

This chain joins TRBV6-5 and TRBJ1-1, with 8 bases lining up with TRBD1. With V trimmed by 4 bases and J by 5 bases, 6 bases remained unmatched. The germline V gene encodes CDR1 MNHEY and CDR2 SVGAGI. The CDR3 totals 14 residues. The CDR3 DNA sequence: TGTGCCAGCAGTTTGGACAGGGTAGTAACTGAAGCTTTCTTT. Translation: CASSLDRVVTEAFF.

The CDR3, as DNA: TGTGCCAGCAGTTATAGGGTCGGTAGCGGGAGCACAGATACGCAGTATTTT. Its protein is CASSYRVGSGSTDTQYF. The V and J genes are TRBV13 and TRBJ2-3, with 7 bases identical to TRBD2. Germline CDR1 and CDR2: PRHDT and FYEKMQ (reference sequence). Germline trimming cut 6 bases from V and 0 bases from J; bases unmatched to any gene: 12. The CDR3 has 17 amino acids.

The chain has TRBV7-8 and TRBJ1-1, with D unresolved. V was shortened by 4 bases and J by 10 bases, with 25 bases between the two germline ends. This CDR3 spans 16 amino acids. CDR1 is SGHVS, CDR2 FQNEAQ, per germline. CDR3 in amino acids: CASSSPKTGTRMTAFF. The DNA of the CDR3 is TGTGCCAGCAGCTCCCCCAAGACGGGAACCCGCATGACAGCTTTCTTT.

The gene calls are TRBV2 and TRBJ1-5; no clear D gene. Trimming cost V 6 bases and J 5 bases, with 17 bases left between them. The CDR3 covers 15 residues. Germline V gene data show CDR1 as SNHLY and CDR2 as FYNNEI. The CDR3 loop reads CASSDGREKDQPQHF. DNA of the CDR3: TGTGCCAGCAGCGACGGAAGGGAGAAGGATCAGCCCCAGCATTTT.

The chain combines TRBV5-6 with TRBJ2-7; possibly TRBD1 for D (6 bases). Trimming removed 1 base at V and 1 base at J, with 9 bases between. The germline CDR1 and CDR2 sequences are SGHDT and YYEEEE. There are 14 residues in the CDR3. DNA for the CDR3: TGTGCCAGCAGCTTGCAGGGGATATCCTACGAGCAGTACTTC. Translating gives CASSLQGISYEQYF.

The chain joins TRBV2 to TRBJ2-1, with 8 nucleotides matching TRBD2. The CDR3 loop spans 13 amino acids. With 6 bases clipped from V and 6 bases from J, the junction kept 4 bases outside the gene matches. Germline V CDR1 and CDR2: SNHLY, FYNNEI. CDR3 coding DNA: TGTGCCAGCAGGTACGGGACTAGCAATGAGCAGTTCTTC. It specifies CASRYGTSNEQFF.

J is TRBJ1-2 and V is TRBV6-1; D possibly corresponds to TRBD1 (6 bases). There are 14 residues in the CDR3. Germline V gives CDR1 MNHNS, CDR2 SASEGT. Trimming took off 0 bases at V and 5 bases at J, with 10 bases between the two ends. The CDR3 here is CASSEAGTTYGYTF. Here the CDR3 DNA reads TGTGCCAGCAGTGAAGCTGGGACAACTTATGGCTACACCTTC.

V gene TRBV5-1 combines with J gene TRBJ2-7; 7 bases are a match to TRBD1. The CDR3 runs 14 residues. V trimming: 3 bases; J trimming: 2 bases; junction bases outside the gene matches: 5. In germline, CDR1 is SGHRS, CDR2 YFSETQ. The chain's CDR3 is CASSSGQATYEQYF. The CDR3, as DNA: TGCGCCAGCAGCTCTGGACAGGCCACCTACGAGCAGTACTTC. Together with reference TRBV5-1 and TRBJ2-7, the CDR3 gives the full variable domain: KAGVTQTPRYLIKTRGQQVTLSCSPISGHRSVSWYQQTPGQGLQFLFEYFSETQRNKGNFPGRFSGRQFSNSRSEMNVSTLELGDSALYLCASSSGQATYEQYFGPGTRLTVT.

This chain joins TRBV5-1 and TRBJ2-1; possibly TRBD2 for D (5 bases). The CDR3 spans 17 residues. The germline V gene has CDR1 SGHRS and CDR2 YFSETQ. With 0 bases removed from V and 4 bases from J, the gap between germline ends came to 17 bases. CDR3 sequence reads: CASSLVGPSGHYNEQFF. The CDR3 DNA sequence: TGCGCCAGCAGCTTGGTCGGGCCCAGCGGCCATTACAATGAGCAGTTCTTC.

The chain links TRBV19 to TRBJ1-1, with D tentatively TRBD1 (5 bases). Deletions cut 1 base from V and 4 bases from J, with 16 bases between. The CDR3 totals 16 residues. Germline CDR1 reads LNHDA; CDR2 reads SQIVND (reference sequence). The CDR3 here is CASSIGLRGKSTEAFF. The CDR3 bases are TGTGCCAGTAGTATAGGTCTCCGGGGGAAAAGCACTGAAGCTTTCTTT.

The chain combines TRBV5-6 with TRBJ2-7, with TRBD2 identical over 7 bases. Per germline, CDR1 SGHDT and CDR2 YYEEEE. V gave up 4 bases and J gave up 6 bases; unmatched junction bases: 7. The CDR3 runs 13 residues. The CDR3 DNA sequence: TGTGCCAGCAGCCCGGTTTCGGGAGGCGAGCAGTACTTC. Translated: CASSPVSGGEQYF. The full variable domain, in which reference TRBV5-6 and TRBJ2-7 provide the parts outside the CDR3, is DAGVTQSPTHLIKTRGQQVTLRCSPKSGHDTVSWYQQALGQGPQFIFQYYEEEERQRGNFPDRFSGHQFPNYSSELNVNALLLGDSALYLCASSPVSGGEQYFGPGTRLTVT.

The chain carries TRBV14 and TRBJ2-7; D uncertain. Germline V lookup: CDR1 SGHDN, CDR2 FVKESK. The CDR3 covers 14 residues. Trimming left V 4 bases short and J 4 bases short, with 14 bases between. In nucleotides, the CDR3 is TGTGCCAGCAGCCCTCGCGATGGGCTATACGAGCAGTACTTC. This codes for CASSPRDGLYEQYF.

The V call is TRBV4-2, the J call TRBJ2-7; the D gene is possibly TRBD2 (5 bases). The CDR3 is 14 amino acids. Germline loops: CDR1 LGHNA, CDR2 YNFKEQ. The V and J ends lost 0 bases and 5 bases respectively, with 11 bases between them. Here the CDR3 DNA reads TGTGCCAGCAGCCAAGATCTAGCACGGGACGAGCAGTACTTC. Its protein product is CASSQDLARDEQYF.

Points on this clone: Germline and junction disagree at one end, which may indicate a read error. The chain links TRBV18 to TRBJ2-7; TRBD1 aligns across 8 bases. The CDR3 totals 16 residues. Germline CDR1 is KGHSH and CDR2 is LQKENI. The chain's CDR3 is CASSPLPGQGSYEQYF. The CDR3 DNA reads TGTGCCAGCTCGCCACTTCCTGGACAGGGCTCCTACGAGCAGTACTTC.

The chain couples TRBV27 to TRBJ2-5; the D gene is possibly TRBD1 (6 bases). The CDR3 totals 14 residues. Germline CDR1 MNHEY, CDR2 SMNVEV (reference sequence). The V gene lost 3 bases and the J gene lost 1 base, with 9 bases spanning the gap. The DNA of the CDR3 is TGTGCCAGCAGTTTGGGCAGGGGCCAAGAGACCCAGTACTTC. This gives the protein CASSLGRGQETQYF.